This T cell receptor (beta chain) was profiled in a study of blood T cell repertoires in COVID-19. The wider study: There were acute and convalescent COVID-19 samples, and they came from the United States, Italy and Spain.

This CDR3 region has 15 residues. Germline V gene sequence: CDR1 SGHRS, CDR2 YFSETQ. The ends were cut back, 3 bases at V and 0 bases at J, with 11 bases in the middle. Recovered Cohort 3 donors showed two negative PCRs, clearance, or symptom resolution. TCRdb's table, derived via immunoSEQ multiplex PCR, lists solely in-frame clones and lacks some. The table includes some 150,000 clones, about nine tenths detected once. The material sequenced was PBMCs or T cells enriched from blood (not recorded which). The origin of this receptor is a woman younger than 30 who had recovered from COVID-19. The J gene is TRBJ2-3, the V gene TRBV5-1; weak D call: TRBD2 (6 bases). CDR3 amino acids: CASSYAGTSTDTQYF. CDR3 DNA sequence: TGCGCCAGCAGCTACGCGGGAACTAGCACAGATACGCAGTATTTT. The entire variable domain, with the rest obtained from reference TRBV5-1 and TRBJ2-3, is as follows: KAGVTQTPRYLIKTRGQQVTLSCSPISGHRSVSWYQQTPGQGLQFLFEYFSETQRNKGNFPGRFSGRQFSNSRSEMNVSTLELGDSALYLCASSYAGTSTDTQYFGPGTRLTVL.